This T cell receptor beta chain comes out of a study of T cell responses to AZD1222 COVID-19 vaccine. As for this clone: Antigen specificity is unknown.

CDR1 and CDR2 (germline): SGHNT, YYREEE (reference sequence). The CDR3 length is 12 residues. J gave up 4 bases and V 7 bases, and 3 bases lay outside the gene matches. Here immunoSEQ multiplex PCR was the method, and the copy in TCRdb shows in-frame clones only, minus some. The table lists about 100,000 clones, approximately 90% of them singletons, with about 2% in the top ten. General study results and limits: Reportedly, nearly half the spike-specific TCRs target unmutated variant regions. Donor demographics were predominantly white British with a female majority; clonal diversity may be underestimated.

This clonotype originated in an adult in good health. The chain carries TRBV5-4 and TRBJ2-5, with 8 bases lining up with TRBD1. The material sequenced was peripheral blood, taken on day 0 of AZD1222 vaccination. In DNA, the CDR3 is TGTGCCAGCTCGACAGGGGTAGAGACCCAGTACTTC. Translated: CASSTGVETQYF.